These T cell receptor beta chains were read from a single sample in a study of blood T cell repertoires in COVID-19. Profiled with immunoSEQ multiplex PCR; TCRdb holds only in-frame clones, not every one. This sample has 130,000 to 150,000 clones; about four fifths occur once, and the top ten carry around 3.4%. The sequenced material came from peripheral blood. All receptors derive from a man aged 65 to 85 who had recovered from COVID-19. The CDR3 runs from the conserved cysteine through the conserved F or W. D genes are given only for firm matches. A clone size is listed for some rows: how often the clone was seen (once, few, many), or a class if it is expanded.

TGTGCCAGCAGCTTAGCGACTAGCGGGAGGGCAGATACGCAGTATTTT,CASSLATSGRADTQYF,many,TRBV7-9,TRBD2,TRBJ2-3
TGTGCCAGCAGTTCTTGGACAGGGGGCGTCTATGGCTACACCTTC,CASSSWTGGVYGYTF,-,TRBV28,TRBD1,TRBJ1-2
TGTGCCAGCAACTCAGGGGGTCGGGACCATGAAGCTTTCTTT,CASNSGGRDHEAFF,-,TRBV6-5,TRBD1,TRBJ1-1
TGTGCCAGCAGCCAAGACAGCGCCAAAAACATTCAGTACTTC,CASSQDSAKNIQYF,-,TRBV7-2,-,TRBJ2-4
TGCGCCAGCAGCTTGACAGTCAAAAATGAGCAGTTCTTC,CASSLTVKNEQFF,many,TRBV5-1,-,TRBJ2-1
TGTGCCAGCAGTTTTTTTAGCGCTCCAGATACGCAGTATTTT,CASSFFSAPDTQYF,-,TRBV27,-,TRBJ2-3
TGTGCCAGCAGCCAATGGGGACTAGGGACCTACGAGCAGTACTTC,CASSQWGLGTYEQYF,once,TRBV3-1/TRBV3-2,TRBD2,TRBJ2-7
TGTGCCAGCAGCTTATGGGGAGCTAACCTCTTGTCCTACGAGCAGTACTTC,CASSLWGANLLSYEQYF,-,TRBV7-9,-,TRBJ2-7
TGTGCCAGCAGCTTAACGGCGGGAGGTATCACCGGGGAGCTGTTTTTT,CASSLTAGGITGELFF,few,TRBV7-6,TRBD2,TRBJ2-2
TGTGCCAGCAGCTCTGGACTAGTCGTGAATGAGCAGTTCTTC,CASSSGLVVNEQFF,few,TRBV5-8,TRBD2,TRBJ2-1